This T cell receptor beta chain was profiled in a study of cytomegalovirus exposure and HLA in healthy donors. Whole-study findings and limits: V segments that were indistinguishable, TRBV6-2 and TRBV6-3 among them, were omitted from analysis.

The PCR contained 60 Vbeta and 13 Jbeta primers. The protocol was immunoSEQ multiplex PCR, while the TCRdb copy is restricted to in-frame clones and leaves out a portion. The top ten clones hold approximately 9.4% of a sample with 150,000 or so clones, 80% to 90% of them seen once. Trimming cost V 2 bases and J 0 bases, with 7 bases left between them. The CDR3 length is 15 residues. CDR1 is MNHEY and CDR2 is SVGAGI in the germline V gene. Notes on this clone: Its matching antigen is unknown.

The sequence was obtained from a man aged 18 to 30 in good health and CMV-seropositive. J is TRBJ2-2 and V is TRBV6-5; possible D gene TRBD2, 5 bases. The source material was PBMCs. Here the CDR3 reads CASSYGGTNTGELFF. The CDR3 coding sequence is TGTGCCAGCAGTTACGGAGGAACGAACACCGGGGAGCTGTTTTTT.